The 11 T cell receptor beta chains listed next were all sequenced from one sample in a study of blood T cell repertoires in COVID-19. TCRdb's table, derived via immunoSEQ multiplex PCR, lists solely in-frame clones and lacks some. Altogether 83,000 or so clones are present, about 76% being singletons, with the ten largest covering about 10%. Material for sequencing was peripheral blood. These receptors were taken from a woman of 80 years or more with acute or convalescent COVID-19.

This clone was counted between two and nine times. The chain joins TRBV7-9 to TRBJ2-1; 9 positions agree with TRBD1. V shed 6 bases and J 4 bases; nucleotides not matched to a gene: 7. The CDR3 length is 15 residues. Germline CDR1 and CDR2: SEHNR and FQNEAQ (reference sequence). CDR3 amino acids: CASRSGQGNYNEQFF. The CDR3 nucleotides are TGTGCCAGCAGATCAGGACAGGGGAATTACAATGAGCAGTTCTTC.

The genes are TRBV25-1 and TRBJ1-1; D is perhaps TRBD1 (5 bases). The CDR3 sequence is 15 residues long. Germline CDR1 is MGHDK and CDR2 is SYGVNS. V was shortened by 2 bases and J by 5 bases, with 15 bases between the two germline ends. As DNA, the CDR3 is TGTGCCAGCAGTGAAAGGTGGGGGGGAGGGACTGAAGCTTTCTTT. Residues: CASSERWGGGTEAFF.

The chain carries TRBV5-5 and TRBJ1-5; no definite D call. V was cut by 4 bases and J by 2 bases, with 13 bases left in between. This CDR3 comprises 15 residues. Per germline, CDR1 SGHKS and CDR2 YYEKEE (reference sequence). CDR3 coding DNA: TGTGCCAGCAGCCCATCCCTAGCAGGCAATCAGCCCCAGCATTTT. Translating it yields CASSPSLAGNQPQHF.

V usage is TRBV7-3 and J usage is TRBJ2-3; 8 positions agree with TRBD2. The CDR3 contains 14 residues. J was trimmed by 4 bases and V by 4 bases; bases with no gene match: 4. Germline assignment: CDR1 SGHTA and CDR2 FQGTGA. The CDR3 loop is CASSSGLAADTQYF. As DNA, the CDR3 is TGTGCCAGCAGCTCAGGACTAGCTGCAGATACGCAGTATTTT.

The chain joins TRBV19 to TRBJ2-2; D might be TRBD2 (7 bases). Germline V gene data show CDR1 as LNHDA and CDR2 as SQIVND (reference sequence). The V and J ends lost 6 bases and 4 bases respectively, with 18 bases between them. The CDR3 is 16 residues long. CDR3 loop: CASSQAGGPSTGELFF. In nucleotides, the CDR3 is TGTGCCAGTAGCCAGGCCGGGGGGCCGAGCACCGGGGAGCTGTTTTTT.

This chain links TRBV11-3 with TRBJ2-2; TRBD1 matches at 10 bases. The J segment lost 4 bases and the V segment lost 5 bases, leaving 4 bases of the junction unmatched. CDR3 length: 15 amino acids. CDR1 is SGHNT, CDR2 YENEEA, per germline. This chain's CDR3 is CASSRQGAATGELFF. CDR3 in DNA: TGTGCCAGCAGCCGACAGGGGGCAGCCACCGGGGAGCTGTTTTTT.

J is TRBJ2-5 and V is TRBV7-9; possibly TRBD1 for D (6 bases). CDR3 length: 13 amino acids. The germline V and J ends were trimmed by 1 base and 7 bases, with 10 bases remaining between them. Germline loops: CDR1 SEHNR, CDR2 FQNEAQ (reference sequence). CDR3 nucleotide sequence: TGTGCCAGCAGCTTAGATTTCAGGGGGACCCAGTACTTC. It encodes CASSLDFRGTQYF.

This clone was seen a few times. This chain joins TRBV4-1 and TRBJ1-3, with TRBD1 identical over 9 bases. Germline V gives CDR1 MGHRA, CDR2 YSYEKL. This CDR3 contains 16 residues. Unmatched junction bases numbered 3, after V lost 0 bases and J lost 3 bases. DNA of the CDR3: TGCGCCAGCAGCCAAGAAGGGACAGGGCTTGGAAACACCATATATTTT. Translating it yields CASSQEGTGLGNTIYF.

The chain joins TRBV6-2 or TRBV6-3 to TRBJ2-1, with TRBD1 matching 7 bases. The germline gives CDR1 MNHEY, CDR2 SVGEGT. The CDR3 spans 13 residues. V dropped 5 bases and J dropped 10; count of bases not matched to a gene: 8. CDR3: CASSRTGLGEQFF. The CDR3 bases are TGTGCCAGCAGTCGGACAGGCCTGGGGGAGCAGTTCTTC.

The chain couples TRBV5-1 to TRBJ2-3, with TRBD2 matching 11 bases. Germline V CDR1 and CDR2: SGHRS, YFSETQ. This CDR3 region has 15 residues. V gave up 4 bases and J gave up 5 bases; unmatched junction bases: 6. The CDR3 coding sequence is TGCGCCAGCAGCCCTAGCGGGGGGCAGGGAGATACGCAGTATTTT. As protein: CASSPSGGQGDTQYF.

The chain joins TRBV4-1 to TRBJ2-7, with 8 positions matching TRBD1. This CDR3 has 15 amino acids. The V gene end was trimmed by 0 bases and the J gene end by 6 bases; junction bases not matched to a gene: 7. CDR1 is MGHRA and CDR2 is YSYEKL in the germline V gene. The DNA of the CDR3 is TGCGCCAGCAGCCAAGATTTCGGGACAGGTGTCGAGCAGTACTTC. Its translation: CASSQDFGTGVEQYF.